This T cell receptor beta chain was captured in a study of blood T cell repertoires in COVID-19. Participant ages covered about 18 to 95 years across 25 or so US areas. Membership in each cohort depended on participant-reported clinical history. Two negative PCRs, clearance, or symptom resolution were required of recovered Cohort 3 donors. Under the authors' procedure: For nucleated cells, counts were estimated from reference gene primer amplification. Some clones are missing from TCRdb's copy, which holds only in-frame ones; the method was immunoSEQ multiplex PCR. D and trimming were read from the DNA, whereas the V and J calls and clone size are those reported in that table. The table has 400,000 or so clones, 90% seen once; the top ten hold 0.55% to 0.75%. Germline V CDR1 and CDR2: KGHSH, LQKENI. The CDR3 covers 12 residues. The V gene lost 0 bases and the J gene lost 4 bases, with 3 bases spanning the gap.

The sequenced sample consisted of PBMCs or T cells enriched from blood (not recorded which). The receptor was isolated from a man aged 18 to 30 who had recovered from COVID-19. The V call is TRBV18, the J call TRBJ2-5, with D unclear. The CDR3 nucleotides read TGTGCCAGCTCACCACCCGTAGAGACCCAGTACTTC. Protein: CASSPPVETQYF.